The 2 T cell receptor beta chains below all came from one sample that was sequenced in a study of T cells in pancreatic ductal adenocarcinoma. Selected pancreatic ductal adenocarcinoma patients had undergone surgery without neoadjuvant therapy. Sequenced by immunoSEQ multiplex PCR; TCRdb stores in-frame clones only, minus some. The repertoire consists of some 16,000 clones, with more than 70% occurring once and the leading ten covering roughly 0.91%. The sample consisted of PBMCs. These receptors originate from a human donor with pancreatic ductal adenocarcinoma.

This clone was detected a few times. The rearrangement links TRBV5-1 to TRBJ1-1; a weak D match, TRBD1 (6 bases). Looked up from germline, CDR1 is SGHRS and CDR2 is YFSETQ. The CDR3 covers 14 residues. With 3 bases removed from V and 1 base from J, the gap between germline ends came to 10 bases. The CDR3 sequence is CASSSGQPNTEAFF. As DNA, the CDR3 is TGCGCCAGCAGCTCGGGACAACCGAACACTGAAGCTTTCTTT.

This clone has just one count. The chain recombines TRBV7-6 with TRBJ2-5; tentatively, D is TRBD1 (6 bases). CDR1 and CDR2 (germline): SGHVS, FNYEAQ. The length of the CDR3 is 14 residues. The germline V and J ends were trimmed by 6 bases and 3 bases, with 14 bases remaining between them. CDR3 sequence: CASSSRGPKETQYF. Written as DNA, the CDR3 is TGTGCCAGCAGTTCCAGGGGACCCAAAGAGACCCAGTACTTC. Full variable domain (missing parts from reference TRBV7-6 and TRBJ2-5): GAGVSQSPRYKVTKRGQDVALRCDPISGHVSLYWYRQALGQGPEFLTYFNYEAQQDKSGLPNDRFSAERPEGSISTLTIQRTEQRDSAMYRCASSSRGPKETQYFGPGTRLLVL.